These 25 T cell receptor beta chains were all obtained from the same sample, sequenced in a study of technical replicates of blood from a handful of donors. Only in-frame clones appear in the TCRdb table, and some are missing; sequencing was by immunoSEQ multiplex PCR. The repertoire holds some 87,000 clones, with 90% to 97% as singletons. Sequenced sample: T cells isolated from PBMCs. These receptors originate from a human donor in good health.

The chain uses TRBV9 and TRBJ1-4; D unclear. CDR3 size: 15 residues. Germline CDR1 and CDR2: SGDLS and YYNGEE. The V end lost 0 bases, the J end lost 3 bases, and 9 bases lay between the germline ends. Here the CDR3 reads CASSVAEGSNEKLFF. The CDR3 DNA reads TGTGCCAGCAGCGTAGCTGAGGGATCTAATGAAAAACTGTTTTTT.

This clone was seen just once. The chain joins TRBV19 to TRBJ2-3; 11 bases map to TRBD2. V gave up 6 bases and J gave up 2 bases; unmatched junction bases: 4. The CDR3 is 15 amino acids. Looked up from germline, CDR1 is LNHDA and CDR2 is SQIVND (reference sequence). The chain's CDR3 is CASRGTSGLTDTQYF. CDR3 sequence (DNA): TGTGCCAGTAGGGGGACTAGCGGACTCACAGATACGCAGTATTTT.

The rearrangement joins TRBV9 to TRBJ2-1; 7 bases agree with TRBD1. The CDR3 spans 16 residues. Germline V CDR1 and CDR2: SGDLS, YYNGEE. V trimming: 3 bases; J trimming: 0 bases; junction bases outside the gene matches: 6. In nucleotides, the CDR3 is TGTGCCAGCAGCGCCTACCGGACAGGCTCCTACAATGAGCAGTTCTTC. Amino acid sequence: CASSAYRTGSYNEQFF.

The chain has TRBV2 and TRBJ2-7, with 7 bases lining up with TRBD1. The CDR3 is 14 residues long. CDR1 is SNHLY, CDR2 FYNNEI, per germline. V lost 3 bases, J lost 2 bases, and 4 bases stayed unmatched. Here the CDR3 reads CASSEGQYPYEQYF. The CDR3 nucleotides are TGTGCCAGCAGTGAGGGACAGTACCCCTACGAGCAGTACTTC.

The CDR3 region is CASSFLPTPSNQPQHF. The CDR3 bases are TGTGCCAGCAGTTTCCTCCCGACACCGAGTAATCAGCCCCAGCATTTT. This rearrangement joins TRBV28 to TRBJ1-5; D unclear. This CDR3 region has 16 residues. Germline values: CDR1 MDHEN, CDR2 SYDVKM. The V gene lost 3 bases and the J gene lost 4 bases, with 16 bases spanning the gap.

The chain has TRBV19 and TRBJ2-7; the D is unclear. CDR3 length: 13 amino acids. V shed 3 bases and J shed 2 bases, with 8 bases lying between them. The germline V gene has CDR1 LNHDA and CDR2 SQIVND (reference sequence). CDR3 protein: CASSIGIAYEQYF. The CDR3 DNA follows: TGTGCCAGTAGTATCGGTATAGCCTACGAGCAGTACTTC.

This chain connects TRBV5-4 to TRBJ1-2; 8 bases fit TRBD1. Germline CDR1 and CDR2: SGHNT and YYREEE (reference sequence). The length of the CDR3 is 14 residues. V dropped 6 bases and J dropped 6; count of bases not matched to a gene: 10. This CDR3 is CASKTGQASDGYTF. CDR3 DNA sequence: TGTGCCAGCAAGACGGGACAGGCCAGCGATGGCTACACCTTC.

The chain joins TRBV6-6 to TRBJ2-2, with TRBD2 matching 11 bases. The CDR3 extends over 16 amino acids. CDR1 is MNHNY and CDR2 is SVGAGI in the germline V gene (reference sequence). Losses at the gene ends were 6 bases for V and 2 bases for J; bases not matched to a gene: 5. The CDR3 loop is CASRGTSGFNTGELFF. The CDR3 DNA reads as TGTGCCAGCAGAGGGACTAGCGGCTTTAACACCGGGGAGCTGTTTTTT.

The chain employs TRBV27 and TRBJ2-7, with 9 positions matching TRBD1. V shed 0 bases, J shed 2 bases, and the junction held 2 bases outside the gene matches. CDR3 length: 15 amino acids. Germline CDR1 is MNHEY and CDR2 is SMNVEV (reference sequence). The DNA of the CDR3 is TGTGCCAGCAGTTTATCGGGACAGGGTCCCTACGAGCAGTACTTC. It yields the protein CASSLSGQGPYEQYF.

The chain uses TRBV7-2 and TRBJ2-1, with 9 bases aligning to TRBD2. The CDR3 consists of 14 residues. The V and J ends lost 1 base and 9 bases, in that order; junction bases with no gene match: 4. Germline CDR1 is SGHTA and CDR2 is FQGNSA. CDR3 loop: CASSLVAGAGEQFF. CDR3 bases: TGTGCCAGCAGCTTAGTAGCGGGAGCGGGTGAGCAGTTCTTC.

This chain joins TRBV6-6 and TRBJ2-1; 7 bases agree with TRBD2. Germline CDR1 and CDR2: MNHNY and SVGAGI (reference sequence). This CDR3 comprises 15 residues. The V and J ends lost 4 bases and 10 bases, in that order; junction bases with no gene match: 13. The CDR3 reads CASSSGTTLYGEQFF. CDR3 bases: TGTGCCAGCAGTTCCGGGACTACACTATACGGGGAGCAGTTCTTC.

The gene calls are TRBV5-6 and TRBJ2-3; D uncertain. There are 14 residues in the CDR3. CDR1 is SGHDT and CDR2 is YYEEEE in the germline V gene. The germline V and J ends were trimmed by 3 bases and 0 bases, with 8 bases remaining between them. The DNA of the CDR3 is TGTGCCAGCAGCTCGGTCCCTAGCACAGATACGCAGTATTTT. Amino acids: CASSSVPSTDTQYF.

The chain has TRBV16 and TRBJ2-7; D call uncertain. This CDR3 has 14 residues. Germline values: CDR1 KGHSY, CDR2 FQNENV. V was pared by 1 base and J by 1 base, with 8 bases between. CDR3 region: CASSQLNKSYEQYF. CDR3 coding DNA: TGTGCCAGCAGCCAATTAAACAAATCCTACGAGCAGTACTTC.

V and J are TRBV6-5 and TRBJ2-2, with D hard to call. CDR3 size: 13 residues. Germline CDR1 MNHEY, CDR2 SVGAGI. Trimming cost V 4 bases and J 2 bases, with 5 bases left between them. The CDR3 DNA reads TGTGCCAGCAGTTCCACAAACACCGGGGAGCTGTTTTTT. It specifies CASSSTNTGELFF.

V is TRBV6-4 and J is TRBJ1-2, with D perhaps matching TRBD1 (6 bases). Germline CDR1 is MRHNA and CDR2 is SNTAGT. The CDR3 covers 15 residues. V gave up 6 bases and J gave up 5 bases, with 19 bases separating them. The CDR3 sequence: CASRRAQGRLYGYTF. The CDR3 DNA reads as TGTGCCAGCAGACGGGCCCAGGGGCGGTTGTATGGCTACACCTTC.

The V call is TRBV27, the J call TRBJ2-3, with 8 bases lining up with TRBD1. V was pared by 3 bases and J by 1 base, with 3 bases of the junction left unmatched. The length of the CDR3 is 15 residues. CDR1 is MNHEY and CDR2 is SMNVEV in the germline V gene (reference sequence). As DNA, the CDR3 is TGTGCCAGCAGTTTCGTGGGACAGGGCACAGATACGCAGTATTTT. Protein: CASSFVGQGTDTQYF.

The chain combines TRBV29-1 with TRBJ2-6; the D gene is possibly TRBD1 (6 bases). V lost 5 bases and J 0 bases, leaving 8 bases between the germline ends. Per germline, CDR1 SQVTM and CDR2 ANQGSEA. This CDR3 spans 14 amino acids. CDR3 sequence (DNA): TGCAGCGTTCAGGGGAGCTCTGGGGCCAACGTCCTGACTTTC. Translating it yields CSVQGSSGANVLTF.

DNA for the CDR3: TGTGCCAGCAGGGCTACAGGGATGGGAACTGGAAACACCATATATTTT. Protein sequence: CASRATGMGTGNTIYF. The chain recombines TRBV2 with TRBJ1-3; D might be TRBD1 (6 bases). The V gene lost 6 bases and the J gene lost 2 bases, with 17 bases spanning the gap. The CDR3 runs 16 residues. Germline V gives CDR1 SNHLY, CDR2 FYNNEI. Complete variable domain (other parts from reference TRBV2 and TRBJ1-3): EPEVTQTPSHQVTQMGQEVILRCVPISNHLYFYWYRQILGQKVEFLVSFYNNEISEKSEIFDDQFSVERPDGSNFTLKIRSTKLEDSAMYFCASRATGMGTGNTIYFGEGSWLTVV.

The chain employs TRBV2 and TRBJ2-7; unclear D gene. Trimming removed 8 bases from V and 2 bases from J, with 16 bases in between. This CDR3 is built from 14 residues. Germline V CDR1 and CDR2: SNHLY, FYNNEI. The CDR3 reads CASGVGSTAYEQYF. The CDR3 region has the DNA TGTGCCAGCGGTGTCGGCTCCACAGCCTACGAGCAGTACTTC.

V usage is TRBV10-3 and J usage is TRBJ2-1; 9 bases map to TRBD2. The CDR3 has 15 residues. Germline V gene lookup returns CDR1 ENHRY and CDR2 SYGVKD. The ends lost 4 bases at V and 5 bases at J; junction bases unmatched: 6. CDR3 protein: CAISAGTSLDNEQFF. The CDR3 region has the DNA TGTGCCATCAGTGCTGGGACTAGCTTAGACAATGAGCAGTTCTTC.

The V call is TRBV11-2, the J call TRBJ1-1, with D possibly being TRBD1 (6 bases). Germline CDR1 is SGHAT and CDR2 is FQNNGV. Trimming removed 4 bases at V and 3 bases at J, with 12 bases between. CDR3 length: 14 amino acids. CDR3 sequence: CASSSGVWDTEAFF. The CDR3 DNA reads TGTGCCAGCAGCTCAGGGGTGTGGGACACTGAAGCTTTCTTT. Complete variable domain (other parts from reference TRBV11-2 and TRBJ1-1): EAGVAQSPRYKIIEKRQSVAFWCNPISGHATLYWYQQILGQGPKLLIQFQNNGVVDDSQLPKDRFSAERLKGVDSTLKIQPAKLEDSAVYLCASSSGVWDTEAFFGQGTRLTVV.

V is TRBV4-1 and J is TRBJ2-3, with D possibly matching TRBD2 (5 bases). The CDR3 consists of 14 residues. Trimming shortened V by 6 bases and J by 1 base, and 11 bases separated the two germline ends. Germline V gene sequence: CDR1 MGHRA, CDR2 YSYEKL. The DNA for the CDR3 is TGCGCCAGCAGTCCCGGGGTCGGCACAGATACGCAGTATTTT. Protein: CASSPGVGTDTQYF.

V usage is TRBV9 and J usage is TRBJ2-7; possibly TRBD1 for D (6 bases). The ends were cut back, 6 bases at V and 2 bases at J, with 21 bases in the middle. Germline V gene sequence: CDR1 SGDLS, CDR2 YYNGEE. The CDR3 runs 16 residues. This chain's CDR3 is CASTELPDRPTYEQYF. The CDR3 DNA reads TGTGCCAGCACCGAATTGCCCGACAGGCCTACCTACGAGCAGTACTTC.

The chain recombines TRBV28 with TRBJ1-4, with 8 bases matching TRBD1. This CDR3 has 14 amino acids. Trimming removed 6 bases from V and 8 bases from J; junction bases left unmatched: 8. Germline V gene lookup returns CDR1 MDHEN and CDR2 SYDVKM. The CDR3 nucleotides read TGTGCCAGCAGCTCGACAGGGGATTGGGAAAAACTGTTTTTT. It encodes CASSSTGDWEKLFF.

This sequence joins TRBV6-5 and TRBJ2-7; 9 nucleotides align to TRBD1. The CDR3 loop spans 14 amino acids. Losses at the gene ends were 7 bases for V and 6 bases for J; bases not matched to a gene: 10. Germline V lookup: CDR1 MNHEY, CDR2 SVGAGI. The CDR3 here is CASTRQGEGAEQYF. CDR3 DNA: TGTGCCAGCACCCGACAGGGGGAGGGAGCCGAGCAGTACTTC.